The rows below give T cell receptor beta chains drawn from one sample of a study of neurological immune-mediated disorders. One entry per CDR3 protein results from TCRdb running MiXCR on the 5' RACE reads. The sample shows approximately 30,000 distinct CDR3 sequences, 4% of them seen only once. Material: CD4+ T cells from blood. Source of these receptors: a middle-aged woman in good health. Both conserved end residues are part of each CDR3. A D gene is named only where the DNA matches it firmly. Clone size is not always given. Where it is, it says once, few, many or a class for expanded clones.

J | size | length | V | D | CDR3 | DNA
TRBJ1-5 | many | 12 | TRBV10-3 | - | CAISGQNQPQHF | TGTGCCATCAGTGGACAGAACCAGCCCCAGCATTTT
TRBJ1-1 | many | 13 | TRBV5-1 | - | CASSHGQPTEAFF | TGCGCCAGCAGCCACGGACAGCCCACTGAAGCTTTCTTT
TRBJ1-2 | many | 13 | TRBV20-1 | - | CSARDSRGYGYTF | TGCAGTGCTAGAGATTCCAGGGGCTATGGCTACACCTTC
TRBJ2-5 | many | 12 | TRBV20-1 | - | CSATDSSETQYF | TGCAGTGCCACGGACTCCTCCGAGACCCAGTACTTC
TRBJ2-3 | - | 13 | TRBV7-9 | - | CASSPPFPDTQYF | TGTGCCAGCAGCCCACCCTTCCCAGATACGCAGTATTTT
TRBJ2-1 | - | 17 | TRBV27 | TRBD2 | CASSLTPSGGRKNEQFF | TGTGCCAGCAGCCTCACACCCTCGGGCGGGAGGAAAAATGAGCAGTTCTTC
TRBJ2-7 | many | 16 | TRBV6-2/TRBV6-3 | TRBD2 | CASRSPYRGGLYEQYF | TGTGCCAGCAGGTCCCCTTATCGGGGGGGCCTCTACGAGCAGTACTTC
TRBJ2-1 | many | 16 | TRBV3-1 | TRBD2 | CASSQTSGRAGDEQFF | TGTGCCAGCAGCCAAACTAGCGGGAGGGCCGGCGATGAGCAGTTCTTC
TRBJ2-3 | many | 14 | TRBV20-1 | - | CSARIPSSADTQYF | TGCAGTGCTAGGATCCCCAGCTCAGCCGATACGCAGTATTTT
TRBJ2-1 | many | 17 | TRBV11-2 | - | CASSPRNWGSSYNEQFF | TGTGCCAGCAGCCCGAGAAACTGGGGAAGCTCCTACAATGAGCAGTTCTTC
TRBJ2-4 | many | 16 | TRBV2 | - | CASSDPAGLAKNIQYF | TGTGCCAGCAGTGACCCAGCGGGTCTAGCCAAAAACATTCAGTACTTC
TRBJ2-3 | - | 14 | TRBV11-2 | - | CASTLVRGTDMQYF | TGTGCCAGCACCCTTGTAAGAGGCACAGATATGCAGTATTTT
TRBJ1-1 | many | 13 | TRBV25-1 | - | CASSRGGSTEAFF | TGTGCCAGCAGTCGAGGGGGTTCCACTGAAGCTTTCTTT
TRBJ1-2 | many | 14 | TRBV5-1 | TRBD1 | CASSRPGTGYGYTF | TGCGCCAGCAGCCGTCCCGGGACAGGCTATGGCTACACCTTC
TRBJ1-1 | many | 14 | TRBV7-3 | - | CASSSSAGKAEAFF | TGTGCCAGCAGCTCCAGTGCAGGGAAGGCTGAAGCTTTCTTT
TRBJ2-3 | many | 17 | TRBV5-1 | TRBD2 | CASSLRTSGAGSDTQYF | TGCGCCAGCAGCTTAAGGACTAGCGGAGCAGGTTCTGATACGCAGTATTTT
TRBJ2-1 | many | 13 | TRBV9 | - | CASSVVGRNEQFF | TGTGCCAGCAGCGTAGTAGGGCGGAATGAGCAGTTCTTC
TRBJ2-5 | many | 14 | TRBV5-1 | - | CASSPGHKQETQYF | TGCGCCAGCAGCCCGGGACATAAACAAGAGACCCAGTACTTC
TRBJ2-2 | many | 14 | TRBV19 | TRBD1 | CASSRTGPTGELFF | TGTGCCAGTAGTAGGACAGGGCCTACCGGGGAGCTGTTTTTT
TRBJ1-2 | many | 13 | TRBV12-3/TRBV12-4 | - | CASSSGSNRGYTF | TGTGCCAGCAGTTCAGGTAGCAATCGTGGCTACACCTTC
TRBJ2-6 | many | 17 | TRBV9 | TRBD2 | CASSPRGGSTGANVLTF | TGTGCCAGCAGCCCCCGGGGGGGGAGCACTGGGGCCAACGTCCTGACTTTC
TRBJ1-1 | - | 16 | TRBV12-5 | - | CASGLVLSGDHTEAFF | TGTGCTAGTGGTTTGGTATTGTCAGGGGACCACACTGAAGCTTTCTTT